This TCR beta chain came from a study of cytomegalovirus exposure and HLA in healthy donors. Findings and limits, study-wide: As immune exposure information, only CMV serostatus was available. V- and J-gene trimming in TCR beta was tied to a missense DCLRE1C variant by an analysis performed later. Most of the TCR beta V segments (in an earlier analysis) were productive either about 90% or about 30% of the time.

This clone was counted a few times. The target antigen is unknown. An end of the junction differs from the germline gene, which may be a read error. Primers for the PCR totalled 60 Vbeta and 13 Jbeta. Measured with immunoSEQ multiplex PCR; TCRdb has only the in-frame clones, and not every one. The sample has over 100,000 clones, 70% to 85% seen once. This TCR was recovered from a male donor in good health and CMV-seropositive. The source material was PBMCs.

The CDR3 here is CSSSPLGQGVSYEQYF. For the CDR3, the DNA is TGTTCCAGCAGCCCGTTAGGACAGGGGGTCTCCTACGAGCAGTACTTC. The chain couples TRBV7-9 to TRBJ2-7, with TRBD1 matching over 10 bases. The CDR3 is 16 amino acids. Germline-derived CDR1 and CDR2 are SEHNR and FQNEAQ (reference sequence).